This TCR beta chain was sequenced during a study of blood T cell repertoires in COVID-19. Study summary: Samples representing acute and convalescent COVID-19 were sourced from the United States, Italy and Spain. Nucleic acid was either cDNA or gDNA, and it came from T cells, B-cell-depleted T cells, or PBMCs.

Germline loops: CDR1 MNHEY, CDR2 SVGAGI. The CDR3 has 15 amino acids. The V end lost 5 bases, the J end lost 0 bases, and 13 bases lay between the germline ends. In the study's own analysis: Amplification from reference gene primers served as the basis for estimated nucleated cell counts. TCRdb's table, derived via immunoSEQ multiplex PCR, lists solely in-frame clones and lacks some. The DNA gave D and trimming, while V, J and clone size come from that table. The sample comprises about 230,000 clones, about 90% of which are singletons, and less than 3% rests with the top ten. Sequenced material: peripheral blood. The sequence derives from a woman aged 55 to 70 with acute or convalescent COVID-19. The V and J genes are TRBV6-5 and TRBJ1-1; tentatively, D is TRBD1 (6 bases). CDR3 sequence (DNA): TGTGCCAGCAGTACCCGGCAGGGGCTGAACACTGAAGCTTTCTTT. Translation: CASSTRQGLNTEAFF.